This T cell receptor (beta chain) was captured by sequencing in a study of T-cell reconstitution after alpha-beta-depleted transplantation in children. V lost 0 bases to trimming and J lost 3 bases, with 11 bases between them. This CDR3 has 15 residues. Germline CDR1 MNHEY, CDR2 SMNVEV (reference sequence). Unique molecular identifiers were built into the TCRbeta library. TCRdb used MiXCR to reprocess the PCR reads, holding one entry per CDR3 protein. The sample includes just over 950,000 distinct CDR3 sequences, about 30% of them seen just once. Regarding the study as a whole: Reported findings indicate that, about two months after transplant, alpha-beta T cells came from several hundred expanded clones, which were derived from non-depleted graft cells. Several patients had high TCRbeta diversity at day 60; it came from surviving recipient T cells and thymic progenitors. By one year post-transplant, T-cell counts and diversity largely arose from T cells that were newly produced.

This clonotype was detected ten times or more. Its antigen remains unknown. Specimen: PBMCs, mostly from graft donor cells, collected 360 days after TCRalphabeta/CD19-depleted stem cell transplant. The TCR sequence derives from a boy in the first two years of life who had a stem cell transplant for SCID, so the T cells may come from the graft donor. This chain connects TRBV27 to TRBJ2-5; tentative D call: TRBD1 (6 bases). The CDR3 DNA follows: TGTGCCAGCAGTTTATCGCGAGGGGGAGAAGAGACCCAGTACTTC. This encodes CASSLSRGGEETQYF.